What follows is one TCR beta chain and its context. Its antigen is unknown. This sample is part of a study of cytomegalovirus exposure and HLA in healthy donors. Generated by immunoSEQ multiplex PCR, the TCRdb table keeps only in-frame clones and is missing some. Of 98,000 or so clones listed, approximately 85% are singletons. Study-wide findings and caveats: Using the classifier, cytomegalovirus status was reportedly diagnosed with high specificity and sensitivity.

The material sequenced was PBMCs. The receptor comes from a young woman in good health and CMV-seronegative.

The CDR3 DNA reads as TGTGCCAGTAGTCCTTGGACAGAGTTGAGCTCCTATAATTCACCCCTCCACTTT. Its protein is CASSPWTELSSYNSPLHF. The gene calls are TRBV19 and TRBJ1-6, with D maybe TRBD1 (6 bases). The CDR3 covers 18 residues. V lost 5 bases and J lost 0, with 17 bases in between. Per germline, CDR1 LNHDA and CDR2 SQIVND (reference sequence).